Following are 18 T cell receptor beta chains from one sample sequenced in a study of CD4 T cells in relation to SARS-CoV-2 and coronaviruses. TCRdb's copy holds only in-frame clones and misses some; the assay was immunoSEQ multiplex PCR. The table includes 35,000 to 45,000 clones, roughly 90% detected once. The sample consisted of memory CD4+ T cells from PBMCs. Source of these receptors: an adult with COVID-19.

This rearrangement joins TRBV19 to TRBJ2-3; D is unresolved. The CDR3 loop spans 13 amino acids. V lost 0 bases and J lost 7, with 8 bases in between. The germline V gene has CDR1 LNHDA and CDR2 SQIVND (reference sequence). Here the CDR3 reads CASSIDQRNTQYF. The CDR3 DNA sequence: TGTGCCAGTAGTATAGATCAGAGAAATACGCAGTATTTT.

V usage is TRBV6-2 or TRBV6-3 and J usage is TRBJ1-2, with 7 positions matching TRBD1. The trim removed 6 bases at V and 4 bases at J, leaving 5 bases unmatched. Germline V gene data show CDR1 as MNHEY and CDR2 as SVGEGT. The CDR3 is 13 residues long. The chain's CDR3 is CASSRTGLYGYTF. The CDR3 DNA reads as TGTGCCAGCAGCAGGACAGGACTCTATGGCTACACCTTC.

The V call is TRBV6-1, the J call TRBJ2-7; no clear D gene. The CDR3 has 13 residues. The germline V gene has CDR1 MNHNS and CDR2 SASEGT. V lost 3 bases and J 6 bases, leaving 12 bases between the germline ends. The DNA of the CDR3 is TGTGCCAGCAGTGATAGTCTTGGTTCCGAGCAGTACTTC. Translation gives CASSDSLGSEQYF.

The table lists this clone with a count of one. The rearrangement uses TRBV3-1 (or the pseudogene TRBV3-2) and TRBJ1-3; D is undetermined. The V end lost 3 bases, the J end lost 0 bases, and 9 bases lay between the germline ends. The CDR3 sequence is 15 residues long. Germline loops: CDR1 LGHDT, CDR2 YNNKEL (reference sequence). CDR3 sequence (DNA): TGTGCCAGCAGCCAGTGGAAGAGCTCTGGAAACACCATATATTTT. It encodes CASSQWKSSGNTIYF.

J is TRBJ1-1 and V is TRBV4-3; D is perhaps TRBD1 (5 bases). Germline V lookup: CDR1 LGHNA, CDR2 YSLEER. The germline V and J ends were trimmed by 2 bases and 4 bases, with 8 bases remaining between them. The CDR3 consists of 13 residues. CDR3 sequence reads: CASSQQGPTEAFF. DNA for the CDR3: TGCGCCAGCAGCCAACAGGGTCCCACTGAAGCTTTCTTT.

This chain links TRBV9 with TRBJ2-3; D is ambiguous. Deletions cut 0 bases from V and 2 bases from J, with 7 bases between. Germline lookup yields CDR1 SGDLS and CDR2 YYNGEE. The CDR3 sequence is 14 residues long. CDR3 residues: CASSVDLLTDTQYF. Here the CDR3 DNA reads TGTGCCAGCAGCGTAGATTTGCTCACAGATACGCAGTATTTT.

The J gene is TRBJ2-1, the V gene TRBV12-5; 7 positions agree with TRBD1. The CDR3 totals 11 residues. Losses at the gene ends were 5 bases for V and 14 bases for J; bases not matched to a gene: 6. Germline CDR1 and CDR2: LGHNT and FRNRAP. The CDR3 region is CASGADREKFF. CDR3 DNA: TGTGCTAGTGGTGCAGACAGGGAGAAGTTCTTC.

J is TRBJ1-4 and V is TRBV6-5, with D maybe TRBD1 (6 bases). V was pared by 5 bases and J by 2 bases, with 9 bases between. Germline loops: CDR1 MNHEY, CDR2 SVGAGI. This CDR3 is 14 amino acids long. The CDR3 nucleotides read TGTGCCAGCAGTCGGGGGCGGACTAATGAAAAACTGTTTTTT. Protein sequence: CASSRGRTNEKLFF.

This chain connects TRBV5-1 to TRBJ2-2; D perhaps matches TRBD2 (6 bases). The germline V gene encodes CDR1 SGHRS and CDR2 YFSETQ. The CDR3 consists of 15 residues. Trimming shortened V by 3 bases and J by 3 bases, and 12 bases separated the two germline ends. The CDR3 DNA is TGCGCCAGCAGCTCCCGGAGGGGATACACCGGGGAGCTGTTTTTT. It codes for CASSSRRGYTGELFF.

V gene TRBV9 combines with J gene TRBJ2-5, with TRBD2 identical over 13 bases. The CDR3 has 16 amino acids. J lost 6 bases, V lost 4 bases, and 9 bases had no gene match. The V gene's germline CDR1 is SGDLS and CDR2 YYNGEE. CDR3 sequence: CASSPQGTSGMQTQYF. DNA of the CDR3: TGTGCCAGCAGCCCCCAAGGGACTAGCGGGATGCAGACCCAGTACTTC.

The genes are TRBV15 and TRBJ2-5, with TRBD2 identical over 11 bases. Germline values: CDR1 LNHNV, CDR2 YYDKDF (reference sequence). This CDR3 is built from 16 residues. Germline trimming cut 3 bases from V and 4 bases from J; bases unmatched to any gene: 7. The CDR3 bases are TGTGCCACCAGCAGGGCCACTAGCGGGGGAGGAGAGACCCAGTACTTC. Amino acid sequence: CATSRATSGGGETQYF.

The J gene is TRBJ2-3, the V gene TRBV11-3, with unresolved D. Germline CDR1 SGHNT, CDR2 YENEEA. The CDR3 runs 13 residues. The V and J ends lost 5 bases and 8 bases respectively, with 14 bases between them. CDR3 residues: CASSPSGYGTQYF. CDR3 sequence (DNA): TGTGCCAGCAGCCCGAGTGGGTACGGTACGCAGTATTTT.

The V call is TRBV12-3 or TRBV12-4, the J call TRBJ2-5, with D unclear. There are 11 residues in the CDR3. Trimming removed 6 bases from V and 2 bases from J, with 4 bases in between. As DNA, the CDR3 is TGTGCCAGCAGACAACAAGAGACCCAGTACTTC. Translating it yields CASRQQETQYF.

This chain uses TRBV7-2 with TRBJ2-1; no clear D gene. The CDR3 sequence is 15 residues long. The germline CDR1 and CDR2 sequences are SGHTA and FQGNSA. V gave up 1 base and J gave up 5 bases, with 12 bases separating them. The DNA for the CDR3 is TGTGCCAGCAGCTTAGTTAACACACCCGACAATGAGCAGTTCTTC. Its translation: CASSLVNTPDNEQFF.

This chain joins TRBV19 and TRBJ2-2; possible D gene TRBD2, 5 bases. The CDR3 is 15 amino acids. V was cut by 6 bases and J by 2 bases, with 13 bases left in between. Germline assignment: CDR1 LNHDA and CDR2 SQIVND (reference sequence). The CDR3 nucleotides are TGTGCCAGTAGGTTAGGAGGAGGAAACACCGGGGAGCTGTTTTTT. It translates to CASRLGGGNTGELFF.

The V gene is TRBV15, the J gene TRBJ2-7; the D gene is possibly TRBD1 (5 bases). The CDR3 length is 14 residues. The germline CDR1 and CDR2 sequences are LNHNV and YYDKDF (reference sequence). V lost 0 bases, J lost 2 bases, and 8 bases lay in between. This CDR3 reads CATSREDTPYEQYF. The CDR3 DNA reads TGTGCCACCAGCAGAGAGGACACTCCCTACGAGCAGTACTTC.

The chain is built from TRBV28 and TRBJ2-3, with 8 bases that match TRBD2. The trim removed 3 bases at V and 4 bases at J, leaving 3 bases unmatched. CDR1 is MDHEN and CDR2 is SYDVKM in the germline V gene. The CDR3 length is 14 residues. The DNA of the CDR3 is TGTGCCAGCAGTTTCGGGGGGGCCTCAGATACGCAGTATTTT. Amino acid sequence: CASSFGGASDTQYF.

This rearrangement joins TRBV9 to TRBJ2-7; D might be TRBD1 or TRBD2, each matching 5 bases. This CDR3 contains 15 residues. Looked up from germline, CDR1 is SGDLS and CDR2 is YYNGEE. V dropped 3 bases and J dropped 9 bases, with 22 bases sitting between them. CDR3 amino acids: CASSGSPGPGSVQYF. CDR3 nucleotide sequence: TGTGCCAGCAGCGGGTCTCCGGGGCCAGGGAGTGTGCAGTACTTC.